The 7 T cell receptor beta chains below come from one sample, sequenced in a study of OX40 agonist ivuxolimab in advanced cancers. Clones were sequenced by immunoSEQ multiplex PCR, and TCRdb holds only the in-frame ones, with some missing. The sample consists of more than 50,000 clones, about 86% of them appearing once. The input for sequencing was CD4+ or CD8+ T cells sorted from blood, taken in a trial of the OX40 agonist ivuxolimab. Receptor source: an adult with an advanced solid tumor such as melanoma, head and neck, liver or kidney cancer.

This clone has just a few counts. The V and J genes are TRBV19 and TRBJ2-7; D is unresolved. The CDR3 is 13 residues long. Trimming shortened V by 1 base and J by 3 bases, and 7 bases separated the two germline ends. Germline CDR1 and CDR2: LNHDA and SQIVND (reference sequence). The CDR3 DNA reads TGTGCCAGTAGTATAGGCCCGAACTACGAGCAGTACTTC. Its translation: CASSIGPNYEQYF.

This chain joins TRBV6-4 and TRBJ2-2, with 11 bases lining up with TRBD1. This CDR3 is 15 amino acids long. Germline CDR1 reads MRHNA; CDR2 reads SNTAGT. Trimming at V came to 5 bases and at J to 7 bases, leaving 6 bases not matched to a gene. The CDR3 region is CASSRTGGESGELFF. DNA of the CDR3: TGTGCCAGCAGTCGGACAGGGGGCGAGAGCGGGGAGCTGTTTTTT.

The genes are TRBV6-5 and TRBJ2-5; D is perhaps TRBD2 (6 bases). Germline-derived CDR1 and CDR2 are MNHEY and SVGAGI. The V and J ends lost 6 bases and 12 bases respectively, with 17 bases between them. The CDR3 covers 12 residues. In nucleotides, the CDR3 is TGTGCCAGCAGGCCACCGGAGGGTCACGAGTACTTC. It specifies CASRPPEGHEYF.

CDR3 DNA: TGTGCCAGCAGTTTGATCTTCTCTGGGGCCAACGTCCTGACTTTC. Amino acid sequence: CASSLIFSGANVLTF. The chain is built from TRBV27 and TRBJ2-6; D gene uncertain. The germline CDR1 and CDR2 sequences are MNHEY and SMNVEV (reference sequence). The CDR3 is 15 residues long. V lost 3 bases and J 0 bases, leaving 6 bases between the germline ends.

The chain links TRBV2 to TRBJ1-2, with TRBD1 identical over 9 bases. Unmatched junction bases numbered 11, after V lost 7 bases and J lost 5 bases. Germline CDR1 is SNHLY and CDR2 is FYNNEI. The CDR3 contains 15 residues. CDR3 protein: CASIQPGQGRYGYTF. DNA of the CDR3: TGTGCCAGCATTCAACCGGGACAGGGAAGATATGGCTACACCTTC.

Of note for this clone: One end of the junction fails to match germline, which may point to a read error. The rearrangement joins TRBV7-7 to TRBJ2-7, with a weak D call TRBD2 (6 bases). The CDR3 loop spans 17 amino acids. CDR1 is SSHAT and CDR2 is FNYEAQ in the germline V gene (reference sequence). The CDR3 protein is CASSLGPGGGEHDEQYF. The CDR3 DNA reads as TGTGCTAGCAGCTTGGGGCCCGGCGGCGGGGAACATGATGAGCAGTACTTC.

The chain combines TRBV2 with TRBJ2-2; unclear D gene. The CDR3 loop spans 14 amino acids. V lost 7 bases to trimming and J lost 2 bases, with 11 bases between them. Per the germline V gene, CDR1 is SNHLY and CDR2 is FYNNEI. CDR3 amino acids: CASTDRLNTGELFF. In nucleotides, the CDR3 is TGTGCCAGCACCGATCGGCTTAACACCGGGGAGCTGTTTTTT.